Following are 9 T cell receptor beta chains from one sample sequenced in a study of molecular identifiers for immune sequencing clone quantification. TCRdb reanalysed the PCR reads using MiXCR and keeps one entry per CDR3 protein. Counted here are hundreds of thousands of distinct CDR3 sequences, 15% to 20% occurring once; the ten biggest clones make up 0.7% to 1%. Sequenced sample: naive CD8+ T cells from blood, with Jurkat cell RNA spiked in. The subset was: FACS-sorted CD8+CD4-CCR7+CD45RA+ naive T cells. The receptor source for this set is a human donor in good health. Some libraries in this study had Jurkat cell RNA spiked in.

At least ten counts were recorded for this clonotype. This sequence joins TRBV19 and TRBJ2-2; D possibly uses TRBD1 or TRBD2 (6 bases each). The CDR3 length is 13 residues. V shed 10 bases and J shed 4 bases, with 13 bases lying between them. Germline-derived CDR1 and CDR2 are LNHDA and SQIVND (reference sequence). This CDR3 reads CAIAQGLTGELFF. The CDR3 DNA reads TGTGCCATAGCACAGGGACTCACCGGGGAGCTGTTTTTT.

This clonotype came up a few times. A junction end diverges from the germline sequence, so it may reflect a read error. The CDR3 region has the DNA TGTGCCAGCAGCGTAGACCCTAGCGGGAGGGCCTCGAATCCCGGGGAGCCGTTTTTT. Its protein is CASSVDPSGRASNPGEPFF. The gene calls are TRBV9 and TRBJ2-2; TRBD2 agrees at 12 bases. The CDR3 consists of 19 residues. The germline V gene has CDR1 SGDLS and CDR2 YYNGEE.

In its sample, this clonotype was seen many times. The rearrangement uses TRBV2 and TRBJ2-3, with 10 bases that match TRBD2. The CDR3 runs to 15 residues. J gave up 0 bases and V 11 bases, and 8 bases lay outside the gene matches. Germline V gene lookup returns CDR1 SNHLY and CDR2 FYNNEI. CDR3 residues: CAGRATSGSTDTQYF. DNA for the CDR3: TGTGCCGGTCGTGCGACTAGCGGGAGCACAGATACGCAGTATTTT.

On this clonotype itself: Here the CDR3 omits its conserved ending phenylalanine or tryptophan, so a read error is the likely source. This chain connects TRBV23-1 to TRBJ2-5, with 8 bases identical to TRBD1. TRBV23-1 is flagged as an ORF with uncertain function. Trimming cost V 4 bases and J 6 bases; bases outside gene matches: 16. CDR3 size: 17 residues. This chain's CDR3 is CASSPLSADRGPQTQYS. As DNA, the CDR3 is TGCGCCAGCAGTCCCCTCTCAGCCGACAGGGGTCCACAGACCCAGTACTCC.

This clonotype was found many times. This chain uses TRBV5-1 with TRBJ2-7; D not resolved. V lost 0 bases to trimming and J lost 2 bases, with 12 bases between them. This CDR3 has 15 amino acids. The germline CDR1 and CDR2 sequences are SGHRS and YFSETQ. CDR3 residues: CASSLAGYGTYEQYF. In DNA form, the CDR3 reads TGCGCCAGCAGCTTGGCCGGGTACGGAACCTACGAGCAGTACTTC.

In this sample, this clonotype turned up many times. The chain uses TRBV30 and TRBJ1-2; D remains ambiguous. The ends were cut back, 2 bases at V and 1 base at J, with 5 bases in the middle. The CDR3 has 12 amino acids. Germline assignment: CDR1 GTSNPN and CDR2 SVGIG (reference sequence). Here the CDR3 reads CAWSTDNYGYTF. As DNA, the CDR3 is TGTGCCTGGAGTACGGATAACTATGGCTACACCTTC.

This clonotype was counted ten times or more. The CDR3 DNA is TGCAGCTCTGGCAGGAGCACAGATACGCAGTATTTT. Its protein product is CSSGRSTDTQYF. V and J are TRBV29-1 and TRBJ2-3; D is unresolved. This CDR3 region has 12 residues. Trimming left V 8 bases short and J 0 bases short, with 9 bases between. CDR1 and CDR2 (germline): SQVTM, ANQGSEA.

This clonotype was detected ten times or more. The chain recombines TRBV12-3 or TRBV12-4 with TRBJ2-3; no definite D call. V lost 7 bases, J lost 0 bases, and 14 bases lay in between. This CDR3 region has 15 residues. Here the CDR3 reads CASTVGATSTDTQYF. The CDR3 DNA sequence: TGTGCCAGCACGGTAGGCGCCACTAGCACAGATACGCAGTATTTT.

The genes are TRBV24-1 and TRBJ1-2; no clear D. The V and J ends lost 4 bases and 4 bases respectively, with 9 bases between them. The length of the CDR3 is 13 residues. Per germline, CDR1 KGHDR and CDR2 SFDVKD. This CDR3 reads CATSEGLPYGYTF. CDR3 DNA: TGTGCCACCAGTGAGGGTCTCCCCTATGGCTACACCTTC.